This passage covers 8 T cell receptor beta chains from one sample sequenced in a study of OX40 agonist ivuxolimab in advanced cancers. This table comes from immunoSEQ multiplex PCR, and its TCRdb copy is limited to in-frame clones, with some not included. Here the sample spans 25,000 to 35,000 clones, approximately 84% being singletons. The sample here was CD4+ or CD8+ T cells sorted from blood, taken in a trial of the OX40 agonist ivuxolimab. The receptor source for this set is an adult with an advanced solid tumor such as melanoma, head and neck, liver or kidney cancer.

This chain links TRBV4-3 with TRBJ1-1; D gene unclear. The CDR3 consists of 15 residues. Trimming stripped 0 bases from V and 1 base from J, with 9 bases between. Per germline, CDR1 LGHNA and CDR2 YSLEER. CDR3 residues: CASSQDRRENTEAFF. The CDR3 DNA reads TGCGCCAGCAGCCAAGATCGAAGGGAGAACACTGAAGCTTTCTTT.

J is TRBJ1-4 and V is TRBV7-6, with 11 bases lining up with TRBD1. The CDR3 length is 19 residues. Trimming at V came to 1 base and at J to 6 bases, leaving 13 bases not matched to a gene. The germline V gene encodes CDR1 SGHVS and CDR2 FNYEAQ. The CDR3 coding sequence is TGTGCCAGCAGCTTAGGCGGGTGGACAGGGGGCGCCATGTATGAAAAACTGTTTTTT. Amino acids: CASSLGGWTGGAMYEKLFF.

This rearrangement joins TRBV5-1 to TRBJ1-1; TRBD1 aligns across 8 bases. The V gene's germline CDR1 is SGHRS and CDR2 YFSETQ. With 4 bases clipped from V and 6 bases from J, the junction kept 5 bases outside the gene matches. The CDR3 sequence is 13 residues long. CDR3: CASSPQGEPEAFF. For the CDR3, the DNA is TGCGCCAGCAGCCCACAGGGGGAGCCTGAAGCTTTCTTT.

This rearrangement joins TRBV27 to TRBJ1-1; perhaps TRBD1 as D (5 bases). The germline V gene encodes CDR1 MNHEY and CDR2 SMNVEV (reference sequence). The CDR3 length is 14 residues. V was cut by 7 bases and J by 5 bases, with 17 bases left in between. This chain's CDR3 is CASNLGVGGTEAFF. The CDR3 DNA is TGTGCCAGCAACTTAGGGGTTGGGGGAACTGAAGCTTTCTTT.

The chain combines TRBV5-1 with TRBJ2-7; 7 nucleotides align to TRBD2. The V gene's germline CDR1 is SGHRS and CDR2 YFSETQ. Trimming cost V 3 bases and J 5 bases; bases outside gene matches: 8. The CDR3 covers 14 residues. The CDR3 coding sequence is TGCGCCAGCAGCTCAGGACTAGACTCGGACGAGCAGTACTTC. It translates to CASSSGLDSDEQYF.

Here the CDR3 DNA reads TGTGCCAGCAGCACGACCACTAGCGGGAGCTACGAGCAGTACTTC. Translating it yields CASSTTTSGSYEQYF. The chain combines TRBV13 with TRBJ2-7; 11 nucleotides line up with TRBD2. Germline CDR1 PRHDT, CDR2 FYEKMQ (reference sequence). V trimming: 5 bases; J trimming: 3 bases; junction bases outside the gene matches: 6. This CDR3 spans 15 amino acids.

The V call is TRBV7-6, the J call TRBJ2-2; possibly TRBD1 for D (6 bases). This CDR3 comprises 15 residues. Germline CDR1 reads SGHVS; CDR2 reads FNYEAQ. Trimming removed 5 bases at V and 1 base at J, with 11 bases between. DNA for the CDR3: TGTGCCAGCAGCACCTTGACAGGGAACACCGGGGAGCTGTTTTTT. It translates to CASSTLTGNTGELFF.

This chain connects TRBV7-6 to TRBJ2-2; 8 bases line up with TRBD2. There are 16 residues in the CDR3. V trimming: 6 bases; J trimming: 1 base; junction bases outside the gene matches: 7. From germline, CDR1 is SGHVS and CDR2 FNYEAQ. CDR3 sequence (DNA): TGTGCCAGCAGAACCGGGGGGGAGATGAACACCGGGGAGCTGTTTTTT. Amino acids: CASRTGGEMNTGELFF.